The rows below give T cell receptor beta chains drawn from one sample of a study of blood T cell repertoires in COVID-19. The table came from immunoSEQ multiplex PCR; TCRdb's copy has only in-frame clones and leaves some out. The sample has approximately 67,000 clones, around 93% seen once; the top ten hold 4.8%. The sequenced material came from peripheral blood. All receptors derive from a woman in her sixties with active COVID-19. Both conserved end residues are part of each CDR3. Each record gives: clone size, V gene, D gene, J gene, CDR3 protein, CDR3 DNA. A D gene is named only where the DNA matches it firmly. Some rows have no size entry. The others give once, few or many, or a class for an expanded clone.

NA	TRBV28	TRBD1	TRBJ2-5	CASSFPLMGTGISETQYF	TGTGCCAGCAGTTTTCCCTTAATGGGGACAGGGATTTCAGAGACCCAGTACTTC
NA	TRBV4-1	TRBD1	TRBJ1-4	CASSPRTGGVEEKLFF	TGCGCCAGCAGCCCCCGGACAGGGGGCGTCGAGGAAAAACTGTTTTTT
NA	TRBV19	NA	TRBJ2-3	CASSVNRAQGADTQYF	TGTGCCAGTAGTGTAAACAGGGCCCAAGGGGCGGATACGCAGTATTTT
NA	TRBV5-1	TRBD2	TRBJ2-1	CASSWGTSGRRNEQFF	TGCGCCAGCAGCTGGGGGACTAGCGGGAGGAGGAATGAGCAGTTCTTC
NA	TRBV4-1	TRBD2	TRBJ2-1	CASSHRAGGSGYNEQFF	TGCGCCAGCAGCCATCGGGCGGGCGGGAGTGGTTACAATGAGCAGTTCTTC
NA	TRBV5-1	NA	TRBJ1-1	CASSFEKAPQGGTEAFF	TGCGCCAGCAGCTTCGAGAAGGCTCCACAGGGTGGAACTGAAGCTTTCTTT
NA	TRBV6-1	TRBD2	TRBJ2-7	CASSEVWTSLYEQYF	TGTGCCAGCAGTGAGGTCTGGACTAGCCTCTACGAGCAGTACTTC
NA	TRBV6-2/TRBV6-3	TRBD1	TRBJ1-5	CASSVNRPGGFQPQHF	TGTGCCAGCAGTGTCAATAGGCCAGGGGGCTTTCAGCCCCAGCATTTT
few	TRBV6-5	TRBD2	TRBJ2-7	CASRVAGQTYEQYF	TGTGCCAGCAGGGTAGCGGGCCAAACTTACGAGCAGTACTTC
NA	TRBV5-1	NA	TRBJ1-2	CASSLVQGNYGYTF	TGCGCCAGCAGCTTGGTACAGGGAAACTATGGCTACACCTTC
once	TRBV19	TRBD1	TRBJ2-3	CASSTGQARTDTQYF	TGTGCCAGTAGTACCGGACAGGCACGCACAGATACGCAGTATTTT
NA	TRBV5-8	NA	TRBJ1-5	CASSQQAAGLPLSNQPQHF	TGTGCCAGCAGCCAGCAGGCCGCAGGGCTCCCTTTGAGCAATCAGCCCCAGCATTTT